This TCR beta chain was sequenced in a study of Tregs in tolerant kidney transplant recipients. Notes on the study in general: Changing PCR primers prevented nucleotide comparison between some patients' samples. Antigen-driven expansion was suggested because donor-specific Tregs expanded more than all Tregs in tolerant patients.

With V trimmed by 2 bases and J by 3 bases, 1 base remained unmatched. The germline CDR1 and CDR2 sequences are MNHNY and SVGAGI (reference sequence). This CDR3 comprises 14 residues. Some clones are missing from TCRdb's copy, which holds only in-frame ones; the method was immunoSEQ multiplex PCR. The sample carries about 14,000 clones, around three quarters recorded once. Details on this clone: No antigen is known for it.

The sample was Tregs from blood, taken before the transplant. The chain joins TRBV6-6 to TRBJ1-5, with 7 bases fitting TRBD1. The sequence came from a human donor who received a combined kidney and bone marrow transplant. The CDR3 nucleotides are TGTGCCAGCAGTTACAGGGGGCACAATCAGCCCCAGCATTTT. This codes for CASSYRGHNQPQHF.